This T cell receptor beta chain was observed in a study of T-cell reconstitution after alpha-beta-depleted transplantation in children. Unique molecular identifiers were incorporated when the TCRbeta library was constructed. One entry per CDR3 protein, called by TCRdb with MiXCR from the PCR reads. In the table there are 600,000 to 700,000 distinct CDR3 sequences, roughly 15% of which are singletons. This clonotype was seen at least ten times. This CDR3 spans 15 amino acids. Germline CDR1 is MNHEY and CDR2 is SVGAGI. J was trimmed by 2 bases and V by 6 bases; bases with no gene match: 7. The input for sequencing was PBMCs from the stem cell graft donor, taken from the stem cell graft. The sequence was obtained from a human donor who donated a stem cell graft to a child with acute myeloid leukemia. The chain recombines TRBV6-5 with TRBJ2-1, with 7 bases identical to TRBD2. The CDR3 reads CASSRVGTTYNEQFF. In DNA, the CDR3 is TGTGCCAGCAGCCGCGTGGGGACTACCTACAATGAGCAGTTCTTC.